These 15 T cell receptor beta chains were sequenced from one sample in a study of CD8+ T cells in alopecia areata. The treatment: oral pan-JAK inhibitor, 5-10 mg twice daily. RNA extraction was followed by reverse transcription into cDNA, which acted as the sequencing template. Sequencing was performed with immunoSEQ multiplex PCR; in TCRdb, only in-frame clones are kept and a portion is missing. The sample records about 140,000 clones, 82% being singletons. The sequencing here drew on CD8+ T cells sorted from blood, taken at week 4, from a patient treated with tofacitinib. Receptors were obtained from a human donor with alopecia areata.

This clone was observed once. The chain couples TRBV13 to TRBJ1-1; D unclear. V was cut by 0 bases and J by 5 bases, with 10 bases left in between. Germline CDR1 reads PRHDT; CDR2 reads FYEKMQ (reference sequence). The CDR3 has 14 amino acids. The CDR3 DNA is TGTGCCAGCAGCTTAGGGGGGAGGAGTACTGAAGCTTTCTTT. It is translated as CASSLGGRSTEAFF.

The chain has TRBV2 and TRBJ2-3; either TRBD1 or TRBD2 may fit D (5 bases each). The V end was cut by 8 bases, the J end by 5 bases, with 14 bases between. The CDR3 consists of 13 residues. CDR1 and CDR2 (germline): SNHLY, FYNNEI. CDR3 in DNA: TGTGCCAGCGGGACCTACCTTCTAGATACGCAGTATTTT. Translation gives CASGTYLLDTQYF.

This rearrangement joins TRBV7-2 to TRBJ2-7; D perhaps matches TRBD1 (7 bases). V lost 3 bases to trimming and J lost 0 bases, with 24 bases between them. This CDR3 region has 19 residues. Germline CDR1 is SGHTA and CDR2 is FQGNSA. This CDR3 is CASSFTALLYRGGSYEQYF. The CDR3 region has the DNA TGTGCCAGCAGCTTCACCGCCCTCCTTTACAGGGGAGGCTCCTACGAGCAGTACTTC.

Concerning this clone: Other nucleotide sequences in the sample specify the same CDR3. This rearrangement joins TRBV7-9 to TRBJ2-1; the D gene is possibly TRBD2 (5 bases). Germline V gene sequence: CDR1 SEHNR, CDR2 FQNEAQ (reference sequence). The germline V and J ends were trimmed by 1 base and 8 bases, with 9 bases remaining between them. The CDR3 contains 13 residues. CDR3 sequence: CASSLEASYEQFF. The CDR3, as DNA: TGTGCCAGCAGCTTAGAAGCTAGCTATGAGCAGTTCTTC.

The rearrangement uses TRBV7-6 and TRBJ1-3; D is uncertain. The V gene's germline CDR1 is SGHVS and CDR2 FNYEAQ. The V end was cut by 5 bases, the J end by 4 bases, with 12 bases between. This CDR3 spans 14 amino acids. CDR3 residues: CASSPGGSGNTIYF. DNA for the CDR3: TGTGCCAGCAGCCCCGGTGGTTCCGGAAACACCATATATTTT.

The V gene is TRBV4-1, the J gene TRBJ2-2; 9 bases fit TRBD2. This CDR3 contains 18 residues. Germline trimming cut 0 bases from V and 4 bases from J; bases unmatched to any gene: 9. Germline V CDR1 and CDR2: MGHRA, YSYEKL. The CDR3 protein is CASSQEAPSGGFTGELFF. As DNA, the CDR3 is TGCGCCAGCAGCCAAGAGGCCCCGAGCGGGGGGTTCACCGGGGAGCTGTTTTTT.

The rearrangement uses TRBV29-1 and TRBJ2-2; D is uncertain. CDR3 length equals 14 residues. Germline values: CDR1 SQVTM, CDR2 ANQGSEA. Trimming took off 5 bases at V and 1 base at J, with 11 bases between the two ends. The CDR3 spells CSVMSTRNTGELFF. The DNA for the CDR3 is TGCAGCGTTATGTCTACTCGGAACACCGGGGAGCTGTTTTTT.

The genes are TRBV7-2 and TRBJ1-1; tentatively, D is TRBD1 (6 bases). Trimming stripped 6 bases from V and 5 bases from J, with 13 bases between. The CDR3 length is 13 residues. Germline V gene data show CDR1 as SGHTA and CDR2 as FQGNSA. This CDR3 is CASRVAGETEAFF. The CDR3 DNA is TGTGCCAGCAGGGTGGCAGGGGAGACTGAAGCTTTCTTT.

The chain carries TRBV7-9 and TRBJ1-4; tentatively, D is TRBD1 (5 bases). The ends were cut back, 6 bases at V and 6 bases at J, with 14 bases in the middle. Germline loops: CDR1 SEHNR, CDR2 FQNEAQ (reference sequence). CDR3 length equals 14 residues. Here the CDR3 reads CASSYYGGDEKLFF. Written as DNA, the CDR3 is TGTGCCAGCAGTTACTATGGGGGGGATGAAAAACTGTTTTTT. Looking up the rest from reference TRBV7-9 and TRBJ1-4 gives the full variable domain: DTGVSQNPRHKITKRGQNVTFRCDPISEHNRLYWYRQTLGQGPEFLTYFQNEAQLEKSRLLSDRFSAERPKGSFSTLEIQRTEQGDSAMYLCASSYYGGDEKLFFGSGTQLSVL.

Here the CDR3 reads CASSLTTGGQETQYF. The DNA for the CDR3 is TGTGCCAGCAGTTTAACGACAGGGGGCCAAGAGACCCAGTACTTC. The rearrangement joins TRBV27 to TRBJ2-5; 9 bases are shared with TRBD1. J was trimmed by 1 base and V by 2 bases; bases with no gene match: 2. Germline V gene lookup returns CDR1 MNHEY and CDR2 SMNVEV (reference sequence). The CDR3 loop spans 15 amino acids.

The chain is built from TRBV4-3 and TRBJ2-7; unclear D gene. The CDR3 sequence is 13 residues long. The V gene's germline CDR1 is LGHNA and CDR2 YSLEER. V was shortened by 4 bases and J by 3 bases, with 10 bases between the two germline ends. This chain's CDR3 is CASSPQENYEQYF. In DNA, the CDR3 is TGCGCCAGCAGCCCCCAAGAGAACTACGAGCAGTACTTC.

The chain recombines TRBV5-6 with TRBJ2-7; D possibly corresponds to TRBD1 (5 bases). Germline values: CDR1 SGHDT, CDR2 YYEEEE. There are 15 residues in the CDR3. The V gene lost 0 bases and the J gene lost 4 bases, with 14 bases spanning the gap. CDR3 loop: CASSLVGAYSYEQYF. DNA for the CDR3: TGTGCCAGCAGCTTGGTTGGGGCCTATAGTTACGAGCAGTACTTC.

This sequence joins TRBV7-9 and TRBJ2-5; no definite D call. Germline V CDR1 and CDR2: SEHNR, FQNEAQ (reference sequence). V shed 6 bases and J shed 2 bases, with 4 bases lying between them. CDR3 length: 11 amino acids. The CDR3 DNA is TGTGCCAGCAGGCGACAAGAGACCCAGTACTTC. Its translation: CASRRQETQYF.

The chain has TRBV7-9 and TRBJ2-7; TRBD1 agrees at 7 bases. CDR3 length: 16 amino acids. V trimming: 0 bases; J trimming: 3 bases; junction bases outside the gene matches: 8. Germline-derived CDR1 and CDR2 are SEHNR and FQNEAQ (reference sequence). In DNA form, the CDR3 reads TGTGCCAGCAGCTTAGCACAGGGGCTGTACCTCTACGAGCAGTACTTC. Translating gives CASSLAQGLYLYEQYF.

V is TRBV2 and J is TRBJ2-3; TRBD1 is a possible D gene (5 bases). With 1 base removed from V and 5 bases from J, the gap between germline ends came to 13 bases. CDR3 size: 15 residues. Germline CDR1 reads SNHLY; CDR2 reads FYNNEI. CDR3 residues: CASSEGAGLGDTQYF. The CDR3 region has the DNA TGTGCCAGCAGTGAAGGGGCAGGGCTTGGAGATACGCAGTATTTT.